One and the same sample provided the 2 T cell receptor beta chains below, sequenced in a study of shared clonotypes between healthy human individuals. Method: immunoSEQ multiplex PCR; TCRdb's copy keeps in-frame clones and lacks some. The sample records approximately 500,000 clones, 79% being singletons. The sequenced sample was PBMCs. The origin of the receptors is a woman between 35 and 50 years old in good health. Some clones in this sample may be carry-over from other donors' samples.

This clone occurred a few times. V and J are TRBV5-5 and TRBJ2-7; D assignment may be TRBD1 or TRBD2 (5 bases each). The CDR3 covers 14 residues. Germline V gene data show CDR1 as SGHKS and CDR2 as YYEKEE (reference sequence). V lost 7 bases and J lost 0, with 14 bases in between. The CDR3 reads CASGSGPSSYEQYF. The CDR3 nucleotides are TGTGCCAGCGGGTCGGGACCGAGCTCCTACGAGCAGTACTTC.

The CDR3 DNA reads as TGCGCCAGCAGCCTCGGGACTAGCGGGGCAGATACGCAGTATTTT. Translating it yields CASSLGTSGADTQYF. This chain connects TRBV5-1 to TRBJ2-3, with 13 bases aligning to TRBD2. V was clipped by 4 bases and J by 4 bases; unmatched bases: 3. Germline V gives CDR1 SGHRS, CDR2 YFSETQ. CDR3 length: 15 residues.